Sequencing of this TCR beta chain was carried out in a study of T-cell reconstitution after alpha-beta-depleted transplantation in children. Unique molecular identifiers were used to barcode this TCRbeta library. TCRdb itself ran the PCR reads through MiXCR, one entry per CDR3 protein. The sample holds some 250,000 distinct CDR3 sequences, about 12% seen once. Ten or more counts support this clonotype. With 2 bases removed from V and 4 bases from J, the gap between germline ends came to 16 bases. Germline V gives CDR1 SGHNT, CDR2 YYREEE (reference sequence). CDR3 length: 16 amino acids. The specimen comprised PBMCs from the stem cell graft donor, sampled from the stem cell graft. The clonotype was recovered from a human donor who donated a stem cell graft to a child with acute lymphoblastic leukemia. This chain connects TRBV5-4 to TRBJ2-1; D might be TRBD2 (5 bases). The CDR3 here is CASSFGVFLEYNEQFF. Written as DNA, the CDR3 is TGTGCCAGCAGCTTCGGGGTCTTTTTAGAGTACAATGAGCAGTTCTTC. Supplemented by reference TRBV5-4 and TRBJ2-1, the full variable domain reads ETGVTQSPTHLIKTRGQQVTLRCSSQSGHNTVSWYQQALGQGPQFIFQYYREEENGRGNFPPRFSGLQFPNYSSELNVNALELDDSALYLCASSFGVFLEYNEQFFGPGTRLTVL.